One and the same sample provided the 20 T cell receptor beta chains below, sequenced in a study of CDR3 diversity in severe acne. TCRdb independently ran MiXCR on the PCR reads; one entry per CDR3 protein. The table lists some 90,000 distinct CDR3 sequences, roughly 52% of them singletons, with around 10% in the top ten. The sample was blood. Receptor source: a male donor in good health, serving as a control.

The V call is TRBV12-3 or TRBV12-4, the J call TRBJ1-1; tentative D call: TRBD1 (6 bases). V was clipped by 3 bases and J by 10 bases, with 15 bases between them. CDR3 length: 13 amino acids. The CDR3 is CASSFGQGSGAFF. CDR3 DNA: TGTGCCAGCAGTTTTGGGCAGGGGTCGGGAGCTTTCTTT.

This clonotype was counted only a few times. The genes are TRBV28 and TRBJ1-1; D call uncertain. V dropped 6 bases and J dropped 1 base, with 9 bases sitting between them. Germline V gene lookup returns CDR1 MDHEN and CDR2 SYDVKM. This CDR3 has 13 residues. CDR3 sequence: CASSSDTNTEAFF. In DNA form, the CDR3 reads TGTGCCAGCAGCTCCGACACGAACACTGAAGCTTTCTTT.

This clonotype was counted at least ten times. The CDR3 loop reads CASSLADRYGYTF. CDR3 bases: TGTGCCAGCAGCTTAGCGGACCGCTATGGCTACACCTTC. V is TRBV7-2 and J is TRBJ1-2; D remains ambiguous. This CDR3 is built from 13 residues. Germline V gene data show CDR1 as SGHTA and CDR2 as FQGNSA. Trimming shortened V by 0 bases and J by 4 bases, and 6 bases separated the two germline ends.

The CDR3 DNA is TGTGCCAGCAGCTTAGCGACAGGGTCTAGAGGCTACACCTTC. It is translated as CASSLATGSRGYTF. This sequence joins TRBV5-5 and TRBJ1-2; 7 bases are a match to TRBD1. The junction had 9 bases not matched to a gene; V was cut back by 2 bases and J by 8 bases. This CDR3 contains 14 residues. The germline gives CDR1 SGHKS, CDR2 YYEKEE (reference sequence). Variable domain in full (rest from reference TRBV5-5 and TRBJ1-2): DAGVTQSPTHLIKTRGQQVTLRCSPISGHKSVSWYQQVLGQGPQFIFQYYEKEERGRGNFPDRFSARQFPNYSSELNVNALLLGDSALYLCASSLATGSRGYTFGSGTRLTVV.

The chain joins TRBV20-1 to TRBJ1-2; D is possibly TRBD1 (6 bases). Trimming pared 7 bases from V and 1 base from J, leaving 10 bases between. CDR3 length: 12 amino acids. Germline CDR1 reads DFQATT; CDR2 reads SNEGSKA (reference sequence). CDR3 sequence: CSGTANNYGYTF. CDR3 DNA sequence: TGCAGTGGGACAGCGAATAACTATGGCTACACCTTC.

The rearrangement links TRBV19 to TRBJ2-7, with D possibly being TRBD2 (6 bases). V was cut by 5 bases and J by 2 bases, with 10 bases left in between. The CDR3 is 13 residues long. Per the germline V gene, CDR1 is LNHDA and CDR2 is SQIVND (reference sequence). The CDR3 reads CASSPGLTYEQYF. The CDR3 DNA is TGTGCCAGTAGTCCGGGACTGACCTACGAGCAGTACTTC.

In regard to this clonotype: Sequence at one end of the junction differs from germline and may be a read error. This rearrangement joins TRBV6-5 to TRBJ1-6; D may be TRBD1 (6 bases). The CDR3 is 16 residues long. CDR1 and CDR2 (germline): MNHEY, SVGAGI. The CDR3: CASKTMGASSEHEQYF. The CDR3 nucleotides read TGTGCCAGCAAAACCATGGGGGCTAGCAGCGAGCACGAGCAGTACTTT.

This clonotype has at least ten counts. The genes are TRBV28 and TRBJ1-4; D might be TRBD1 (6 bases). Trimming took 5 bases from V and 3 from J, leaving 16 bases between them. Germline V lookup: CDR1 MDHEN, CDR2 SYDVKM. This CDR3 has 16 amino acids. CDR3 DNA sequence: TGTGCCAGCAGTCCCTCAAGGGGGGGGCCTAATGAAAAACTGTTTTTT. Its translation: CASSPSRGGPNEKLFF.

By share, this clonotype ranks as medium-sized. The rearrangement links TRBV24-1 to TRBJ2-3; D is unresolved. Germline CDR1 KGHDR, CDR2 SFDVKD. V was trimmed by 3 bases and J by 3 bases, leaving 15 bases between them. There are 16 residues in the CDR3. CDR3 in amino acids: CATSDPWQARTDTQYF. For the CDR3, the DNA is TGTGCCACCAGTGATCCCTGGCAGGCCAGGACAGATACGCAGTATTTT.

This clonotype came up a few times. The gene calls are TRBV5-5 and TRBJ1-3; the D gene is possibly TRBD1 (5 bases). Germline CDR1 and CDR2: SGHKS and YYEKEE (reference sequence). The CDR3 is 15 residues long. The V end lost 2 bases, the J end lost 0 bases, and 9 bases lay between the germline ends. CDR3 sequence reads: CASSLDSFSGNTIYF. CDR3 nucleotide sequence: TGTGCCAGCAGCTTAGACAGCTTCTCTGGAAACACCATATATTTT.

The chain is built from TRBV25-1 and TRBJ1-5; the match to TRBD1 covers 10 bases. Germline CDR1 is MGHDK and CDR2 is SYGVNS. V gave up 7 bases and J gave up 8 bases; unmatched junction bases: 8. The CDR3 is made up of 14 amino acids. The CDR3 protein is CASMRQGAGEPQHF. CDR3 sequence (DNA): TGTGCCAGCATGAGACAGGGGGCTGGGGAGCCCCAGCATTTT.

This clonotype was counted many times. The gene calls are TRBV11-2 and TRBJ2-1; TRBD1 is a possible D gene (5 bases). V gave up 0 bases and J gave up 5 bases, with 14 bases separating them. This CDR3 is built from 16 residues. From germline, CDR1 is SGHAT and CDR2 FQNNGV. DNA for the CDR3: TGTGCCAGCAGCTTAGATCTAGGGGCCAAGGACAATGAGCAGTTCTTC. This codes for CASSLDLGAKDNEQFF. Full variable domain (remainder filled in from reference TRBV11-2 and TRBJ2-1): EAGVAQSPRYKIIEKRQSVAFWCNPISGHATLYWYQQILGQGPKLLIQFQNNGVVDDSQLPKDRFSAERLKGVDSTLKIQPAKLEDSAVYLCASSLDLGAKDNEQFFGPGTRLTVL.

Of note for this clonotype: The junction departs from the called germline gene at one end, perhaps through a read error. This chain joins TRBV6-5 and TRBJ2-1, with 14 bases fitting TRBD2. Judging by the DNA end, TRBJ2-7 fits better; the J call may be wrong. The CDR3 contains 15 residues. CDR1 and CDR2 (germline): MNHEY, SVGAGI. In nucleotides, the CDR3 is TGTGTCAGCAGTGGACTAGCGGGGGGAGCCTACGAGCAGTACTTC. Amino acids: CVSSGLAGGAYEQYF.

This clonotype counts as medium-sized (0.01 to 0.1%). This chain connects TRBV2 to TRBJ1-1; D gene uncertain. Germline CDR1 reads SNHLY; CDR2 reads FYNNEI. The CDR3 has 15 residues. Trimming pared 5 bases from V and 3 bases from J, leaving 16 bases between. The CDR3 DNA sequence: TGTGCCAGCAGTCCCCAGGAAGGACGGTACACTGAAGCTTTCTTT. Its protein product is CASSPQEGRYTEAFF. The complete variable domain, with remaining parts taken from reference TRBV2 and TRBJ1-1, reads EPEVTQTPSHQVTQMGQEVILRCVPISNHLYFYWYRQILGQKVEFLVSFYNNEISEKSEIFDDQFSVERPDGSNFTLKIRSTKLEDSAMYFCASSPQEGRYTEAFFGQGTRLTVV.

The chain couples TRBV7-6 to TRBJ2-2; 8 nucleotides agree with TRBD1. Germline values: CDR1 SGHVS, CDR2 FNYEAQ. V trimming: 5 bases; J trimming: 5 bases; junction bases outside the gene matches: 7. This CDR3 spans 15 amino acids. CDR3 residues: CASSPRTGMTGELFF. CDR3 DNA: TGTGCCAGCAGCCCTCGGACAGGGATGACCGGGGAGCTGTTTTTT.

This clonotype has only a few counts. This CDR3 fails to terminate in the conserved phenylalanine or tryptophan, so it likely reflects a read error. Because the CDR3's place on the DNA is in doubt, the DNA is left out and the CDR3 is given as listed by TCRdb. The gene calls are TRBV28 and TRBJ2-1; TRBD1, the table's D call, lacks a check against the DNA. From its first to its last residue, the CDR3 has 15 amino acids. CDR1 MDHEN and CDR2 SYDVKM come from the germline V gene. The CDR3 spells CASSLDGGRGYTFGS.

Concerning this clonotype: A much larger clone sits a single nucleotide away, making a read error possible. The rearrangement joins TRBV5-1 to TRBJ1-1, with 9 bases fitting TRBD1. This CDR3 comprises 18 residues. CDR1 SGHRS and CDR2 YFSETQ come from the germline V gene. V lost 3 bases and J lost 0; bases outside the gene matches: 12. The CDR3: CASSSVGQGRRMNTEAFF. CDR3 sequence (DNA): TGCGCCAGCAGCTCGGTGGGACAGGGAAGGAGAATGAACACTGAAGCTTTCTTT.

To note about this clonotype: The CDR3 ends on some other residue instead of the conserved phenylalanine or tryptophan, so this is likely a read error. This sequence joins TRBV27 and TRBJ2-7; possibly TRBD1 for D (5 bases). Trimming removed 11 bases at V and 3 bases at J, with 17 bases between. Per the germline V gene, CDR1 is MNHEY and CDR2 is SMNVEV (reference sequence). The CDR3 covers 13 residues. The CDR3, as DNA: TGTGCCGCATCCAAACTTAGGGGCTACGAGCAGTACATC. Translated, it gives CAASKLRGYEQYI.

The chain has TRBV19 and TRBJ1-2; no firm D call. The ends were cut back, 5 bases at V and 0 bases at J, with 16 bases in the middle. Germline CDR1 and CDR2: LNHDA and SQIVND (reference sequence). The CDR3 contains 16 residues. The DNA for the CDR3 is TGTGCCAGTAGTTTAGGCCCAACGACATCTAACTATGGCTACACCTTC. Translated, it gives CASSLGPTTSNYGYTF.

This clonotype was detected a few times. V and J are TRBV18 and TRBJ2-5; 10 bases fit TRBD2. The V segment lost 4 bases and the J segment 4 bases; nucleotides outside the gene matches: 6. The CDR3 covers 15 residues. Per germline, CDR1 KGHSH and CDR2 LQKENI. The CDR3 sequence: CASSLGLAATETQYF. CDR3 nucleotide sequence: TGTGCCAGCTCACTTGGACTAGCGGCCACAGAGACCCAGTACTTC.